The subject of this entry is one T cell receptor (beta chain). Its antigen is still unknown. The data are from a study of vaccination effects on CD4 cells after COVID-19. Study observations and caveats: Few convalescent patients were included, and no early post-infection timepoints were sampled.

Before sequencing, viral peptide pools were used by the ViraFEST assay to expand antigen-specific CD4+ T cells. CD4+ T cell isolation took place after 10 days of culture. The person acquired a PCR-confirmed SARS-CoV-2 infection between March and December 2020. The table came from immunoSEQ multiplex PCR; TCRdb's copy has only in-frame clones and leaves some out. This repertoire shows 70,000 or so clones, around 72% found once; its top ten account for about 5%. Germline lookup yields CDR1 MDHEN and CDR2 SYDVKM. The CDR3 extends over 13 amino acids. Trimming stripped 2 bases from V and 6 bases from J, with 10 bases between.

V usage is TRBV28 and J usage is TRBJ1-2; no firm D call. The TCR comes from a human donor who had a prior SARS-CoV-2 infection. Sequencing used CD4+ T cells from PBMCs cultured with HIV peptides, obtained before COVID-19 vaccination. The subset denotes: HIV-1 Nef peptide pool negative control/reference culture. The CDR3 here is CASSLLSGDGYTF. Written as DNA, the CDR3 is TGTGCCAGCAGTTTACTTTCCGGGGATGGCTACACCTTC.